The present TCR beta chain was sequenced within a study of yellow fever vaccine responses in identical twins. In TCRdb, the RT-PCR reads were re-called with MiXCR into one record per CDR3 protein. Here the sample spans about 16,000 distinct CDR3 sequences, approximately 78% being singletons. Trimming at V came to 3 bases and at J to 5 bases, leaving 6 bases not matched to a gene. CDR1 SQVTM and CDR2 ANQGSEA come from the germline V gene. The CDR3 is made up of 13 amino acids. The TCR was taken from a woman between 18 and 30 years old who received the yellow fever vaccine. The rearrangement links TRBV29-1 to TRBJ2-7; TRBD1 agrees at 8 bases. Sequences were derived from T cells from blood (PBMCs), unsorted or a sorted subset (not recorded which), sampled before or after yellow fever vaccination (not recorded which). CDR3 in amino acids: CSVDRQGKDEQYF. The DNA of the CDR3 is TGCAGCGTTGACCGACAGGGGAAGGACGAGCAGTACTTC.